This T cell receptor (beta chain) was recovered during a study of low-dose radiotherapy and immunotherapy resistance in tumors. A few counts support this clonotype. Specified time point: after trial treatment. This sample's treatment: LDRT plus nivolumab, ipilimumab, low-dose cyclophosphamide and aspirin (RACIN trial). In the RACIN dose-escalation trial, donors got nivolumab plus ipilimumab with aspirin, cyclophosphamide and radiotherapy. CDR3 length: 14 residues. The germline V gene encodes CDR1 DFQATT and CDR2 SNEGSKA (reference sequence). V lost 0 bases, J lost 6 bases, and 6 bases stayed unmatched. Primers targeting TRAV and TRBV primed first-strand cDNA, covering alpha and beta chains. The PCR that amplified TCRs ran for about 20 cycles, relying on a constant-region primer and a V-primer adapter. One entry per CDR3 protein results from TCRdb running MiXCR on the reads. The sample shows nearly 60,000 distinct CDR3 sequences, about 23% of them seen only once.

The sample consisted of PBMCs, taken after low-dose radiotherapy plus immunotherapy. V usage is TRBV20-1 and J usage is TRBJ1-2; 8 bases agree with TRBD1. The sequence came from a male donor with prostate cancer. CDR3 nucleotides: TGCAGTGCTAGAGAAAAACAGGGGGGAGATGGCTACACCTTC. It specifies CSAREKQGGDGYTF.